The rows below give T cell receptor beta chains drawn from one sample of a study of blood T cell repertoires in COVID-19. Data came from immunoSEQ multiplex PCR; TCRdb stores just in-frame clones and leaves some out. The data show more than 60,000 clones, about nine tenths seen once. Input material: peripheral blood. The source is a man aged 50 to 60 with active COVID-19. Both conserved end residues are part of each CDR3. D genes are given only for firm matches. Size is stated for part of the rows, as once, few or many counts, or as a class when the clone is expanded.

v_gene,j_gene,abundance,d_gene,CDR3nt,CDR3aa
TRBV10-3,TRBJ2-2,once,NA,TGTGCCACCTACGGGGGTGTTCGCACCGGGGAGCTGTTTTTT,CATYGGVRTGELFF
TRBV5-1,TRBJ2-2,NA,NA,TGCGCCAGCAGCCCCGGCGGGCGGGGAAACACCGGGGAGCTGTTTTTT,CASSPGGRGNTGELFF
TRBV6-5,TRBJ2-7,NA,NA,TGTGCCACCCAGGGGCCGACCTACGAGCAGTACTTC,CATQGPTYEQYF
TRBV2,TRBJ1-5,NA,TRBD1,TGTGCCAGCGGTAGACAGGGGGTAGATCAGCCCCAGCATTTT,CASGRQGVDQPQHF
TRBV19,TRBJ1-5,NA,NA,TGTGCCACGGGGGGGGGCCTCTTGGTTCCGCGCAATCAGCCCCAGCATTTT,CATGGGLLVPRNQPQHF
TRBV13,TRBJ2-5,NA,NA,TGTGCCAGCAGCTTCCGGGGCCAGGGGGAGACCCAGTACTTC,CASSFRGQGETQYF
TRBV5-4,TRBJ1-2,NA,TRBD1,TGTGCCAGCAGCTTGTCGGGGACAGGGGGAAGTGGCTACACCTTC,CASSLSGTGGSGYTF
TRBV5-1,TRBJ2-7,NA,NA,TGCGCCAGCAGCTTGTTGGCCCCCTACGAGCAGTACTTC,CASSLLAPYEQYF
TRBV27,TRBJ2-3,once,TRBD1,TGTGCCAGCAGTTTTGACAGGGGTAGCACAGATACGCAGTATTTT,CASSFDRGSTDTQYF
TRBV7-2,TRBJ2-1,NA,NA,TGTGCCAGCTCGATTGAAGGGGGGGCCCCCAATGAGCAGTTCTTC,CASSIEGGAPNEQFF
TRBV5-1,TRBJ1-1,NA,TRBD1,TGCGCCAGCAGCTTGGGGCGGGACAGGGGATGGAACACTGAAGCTTTCTTT,CASSLGRDRGWNTEAFF
TRBV5-6,TRBJ1-1,NA,TRBD1,TGTGCCAGCAGGGCCCAAAGGACAGGGATGGTGAACACTGAAGCTTTCTTT,CASRAQRTGMVNTEAFF
TRBV12-3/TRBV12-4,TRBJ2-2,once,NA,TGTGCCAGCAGTCCTTCCCCCGGGGAGCTGTTTTTT,CASSPSPGELFF
TRBV5-1,TRBJ1-1,NA,TRBD1,TGCGCCAGCAGCTTGGGGACAGGGGGAACTGAAGCTTTCTTT,CASSLGTGGTEAFF
TRBV28,TRBJ2-5,NA,TRBD2,TGTGCCAGCAGTTCTCGACTAGCGGGAGGGCCAGGAGAGACCCAGTACTTC,CASSSRLAGGPGETQYF
TRBV7-2,TRBJ1-1,NA,NA,TGTGCCAGCGCCTCGGGGTTATCGACTGCAGCTTTCTTT,CASASGLSTAAFF
TRBV4-2,TRBJ1-5,NA,NA,TGTGCCAGCAGCCAAGATTGGCAGGGAATCAGTCAGCCCCAGCATTTT,CASSQDWQGISQPQHF
TRBV7-2,TRBJ2-3,NA,NA,TGTGCCAGCAGCTCCTCATCGGGGAGCAATAGAATGCAGTATTTT,CASSSSSGSNRMQYF
TRBV5-1,TRBJ1-1,NA,NA,TGCGCCAGCAGCCAGGGAATAGGCGCTGAAGCTTTCTTT,CASSQGIGAEAFF
TRBV19,TRBJ2-7,few,NA,TGTGCCAGTAGTCCCCGAATGGGGCAGCGTTCCTACGAGCAGTACTTC,CASSPRMGQRSYEQYF
TRBV19,TRBJ1-1,NA,NA,TGTGCCAGTAGTATCACTTACAGGGAAAAAGCTTTCTTT,CASSITYREKAFF
TRBV3-1/TRBV3-2,TRBJ1-6,few,NA,TGTGCCAGCAGCCAAGTCTCGGGGGACCCCAGGTCACCCCTCCACTTT,CASSQVSGDPRSPLHF
TRBV5-6,TRBJ2-7,NA,TRBD1,TGTGCCAGCAGTCGACAGGGGTCCTACGAGCAGTACTTC,CASSRQGSYEQYF
TRBV7-9,TRBJ2-2,NA,TRBD2,TGTGCCAGCAGCTTAGGGCTGGGGAGCGGGAGTTACACCGGGGAGCTGTTTTTT,CASSLGLGSGSYTGELFF
TRBV5-1,TRBJ2-7,NA,TRBD1,TGCGCCAGCAGCTTGGTAAGGGGGCAGGTCTACGAGCAGTACTTC,CASSLVRGQVYEQYF
TRBV4-2,TRBJ2-5,few,TRBD2,TGTGCCAGCAGCCAAGAAGTGAGGGCTAGCGGGCCCACGGAGACCCAGTACTTC,CASSQEVRASGPTETQYF
TRBV6-2/TRBV6-3,TRBJ2-3,few,NA,TGTGCCAGCAGTTTTGCGGAGGTATCCACAGATACGCAGTATTTT,CASSFAEVSTDTQYF
TRBV5-1,TRBJ2-5,NA,NA,TGCGCCAGCAGCAGGGGCGGACCCCAAGAGACCCAGTACTTC,CASSRGGPQETQYF
TRBV28,TRBJ1-1,NA,NA,TGTGCCAGCAGACCGCATCTTCGGGATGGGGTAGCTTTCTTT,CASRPHLRDGVAFF
TRBV24-1,TRBJ2-5,NA,NA,TGTGCCACCAGTGATGCGGCGGAGCGGGAGACCCAGTACTTC,CATSDAAERETQYF
TRBV4-2,TRBJ2-5,NA,TRBD2,TGTGCCAGCAGCCAAGATCTCAGCATAGCGGGGGAAACAGAAGAGACCCAGTACTTC,CASSQDLSIAGETEETQYF
TRBV18,TRBJ2-3,NA,NA,TGTGCCAGCTCACCCTATACAGATACGCAGTATTTT,CASSPYTDTQYF
TRBV9,TRBJ1-2,NA,TRBD1,TGTGCCAGCAGCCAAGTCGGACAGGGCGCTAACTATGGCTACACCTTC,CASSQVGQGANYGYTF
TRBV11-3,TRBJ2-1,NA,TRBD1,TGTGCCAGCAGCCATGGACAGGGCACCCCCGGGAATGAGCAGTTCTTC,CASSHGQGTPGNEQFF
TRBV7-2,TRBJ1-6,NA,NA,TGTGCCAGCAGCCAGGACGGGGAGCGATCACCCCTCCACTTT,CASSQDGERSPLHF
TRBV5-4,TRBJ2-5,NA,NA,TGTGCCAGCAGCCCTCGTCGAGAGACCCAGTACTTC,CASSPRRETQYF
TRBV4-3,TRBJ2-5,NA,NA,TGCGCCAGCAGCCCCCGAACCGGGAAGTTGGAGACCCAGTACTTC,CASSPRTGKLETQYF
TRBV13,TRBJ2-5,NA,TRBD2,TGTGCCAGCAGCTTAGTGGGACTAGCGGGGACTCGAGAGACCCAGTACTTC,CASSLVGLAGTRETQYF
TRBV5-6,TRBJ2-7,once,TRBD2,TGTGCCAGCAGCTTGGGGCGGGGGTTAGTCGGGCAGTACTTC,CASSLGRGLVGQYF
TRBV28,TRBJ2-3,NA,TRBD2,TGTGCCAGCTTAGCGGGAGGCCGGGCAGATACGCAGTATTTT,CASLAGGRADTQYF
TRBV19,TRBJ1-5,NA,NA,TGTGCCAGTAGTAGGCGGGATAGCAATCAGCCCCAGCATTTT,CASSRRDSNQPQHF
TRBV10-3,TRBJ2-3,NA,TRBD1,TGTGCCGCAGACAGGGGGCCAACATCAGATACGCAGTATTTT,CAADRGPTSDTQYF
TRBV5-6,TRBJ2-3,NA,TRBD2,TGTGCCAGCAGCTTGGTAGGGGCTAGCGGGCGTACAGATACGCAGTATTTT,CASSLVGASGRTDTQYF
TRBV11-1,TRBJ2-3,NA,TRBD1,TGTGCCAGCAGCTTAGACAGGGGGGATACGCAGTATTTT,CASSLDRGDTQYF
TRBV5-5,TRBJ2-7,NA,TRBD2,TGTGCCAGCAGCTTGGGGGTACGGGGACTAGCGGGTATCTCCTACGAGCAGTACTTC,CASSLGVRGLAGISYEQYF
TRBV10-2,TRBJ2-7,few,TRBD1,TGCGCCAGCAGTGAGAGTAACAGGGGAGTCTACGAGCAGTACTTC,CASSESNRGVYEQYF
TRBV7-3,TRBJ1-2,few,TRBD1,TGTGCCAGCAGCTTAACCGGACAGGATACTAACTATGGCTACACCTTC,CASSLTGQDTNYGYTF
TRBV2,TRBJ1-6,many,TRBD1,TGTGCCAGCAGTGACAGGGGGCCTCAACGGTCACCCCTCCACTTT,CASSDRGPQRSPLHF
TRBV4-1,TRBJ2-7,few,NA,TGCGCCAGCAGCCAAGATCGGGGTAACGAGCAGTACTTC,CASSQDRGNEQYF
TRBV15,TRBJ2-3,NA,TRBD2,TGTGCCACCAGCAGACCCTCCCCCTCTCAGGGCGGGGGGTCGAGGGATACGCAGTATTTT,CATSRPSPSQGGGSRDTQYF
TRBV6-5,TRBJ1-6,NA,TRBD1,TGTGCCAGCAGTTACTGGGACAGGAAAAATTCACCCCTCCACTTT,CASSYWDRKNSPLHF
TRBV7-2,TRBJ2-1,NA,TRBD2,TGTGCCAGCAGCCTTAGCGGGGTTAATGAGCAGTTCTTC,CASSLSGVNEQFF
TRBV11-3,TRBJ2-5,NA,NA,TGTGCCAGCAGCTTAGGTCGGAGACAGACCCAAGAGACCCAGTACTTC,CASSLGRRQTQETQYF
TRBV18,TRBJ2-3,NA,NA,TGTGCCAGCTCACCATTGGCAGGTCTTTTCACAGATACGCAGTATTTT,CASSPLAGLFTDTQYF